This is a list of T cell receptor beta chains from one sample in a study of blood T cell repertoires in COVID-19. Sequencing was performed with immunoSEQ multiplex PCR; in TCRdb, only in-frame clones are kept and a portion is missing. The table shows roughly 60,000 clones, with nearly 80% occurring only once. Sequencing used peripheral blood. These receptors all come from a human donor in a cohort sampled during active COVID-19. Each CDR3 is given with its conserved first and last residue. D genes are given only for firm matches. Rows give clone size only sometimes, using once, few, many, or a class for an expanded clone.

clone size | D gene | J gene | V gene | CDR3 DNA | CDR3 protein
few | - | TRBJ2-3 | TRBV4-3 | TGCGCCAGCTCGGGCGGGGCTACAGATACGCAGTATTTT | CASSGGATDTQYF
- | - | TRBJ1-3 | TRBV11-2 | TGTGCCAGCAGCTTAGTTCTCTCTGGAAACACCATATATTTT | CASSLVLSGNTIYF
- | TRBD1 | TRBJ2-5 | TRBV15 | TGTGCCACCAGCAGAGGACAGGGTGTAGAGACCCAGTACTTC | CATSRGQGVETQYF
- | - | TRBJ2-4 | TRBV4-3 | TGCGCCAGCAGCCAAGAAAGGAGTCGAGGGAGCATTCAGTACTTC | CASSQERSRGSIQYF
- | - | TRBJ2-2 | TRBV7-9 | TGTGCCAGCAGCGAACAGGGTTATGCCGGGGAGCTGTTTTTT | CASSEQGYAGELFF
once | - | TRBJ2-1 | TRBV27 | TGTGCCAGCAGCTTAGGGGCTAGCGTTGAGCAGTTCTTC | CASSLGASVEQFF
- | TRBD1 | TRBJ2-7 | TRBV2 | TGTGCCAGCGGAGACAGGGGGCGAGTTTCCGAGCAGTACTTC | CASGDRGRVSEQYF
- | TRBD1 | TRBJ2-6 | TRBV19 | TGTGCCAGTAGGAGCCCTCGACAGGGCTCTGGGGCCAACGTCCTGACTTTC | CASRSPRQGSGANVLTF
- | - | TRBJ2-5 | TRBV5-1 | TGCGCCAGCAGTTCTAAAGAGACCCAGTACTTC | CASSSKETQYF
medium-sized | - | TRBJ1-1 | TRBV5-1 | TGCGCCAGCAGGCGAACAGGGAACACTGAAGCTTTCTTT | CASRRTGNTEAFF
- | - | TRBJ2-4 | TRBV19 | TGTGCCAGTAGTAGTGCGGGGAGCTCAAAAAACATTCAGTACTTC | CASSSAGSSKNIQYF
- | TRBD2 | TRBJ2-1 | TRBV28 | TGTGCCAGCATGGGGAGGGCCTACAATGAGCAGTTCTTC | CASMGRAYNEQFF
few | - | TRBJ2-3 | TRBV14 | TGTGCCAGCAGCCCCCTCGGGAGCACAGATACGCAGTATTTT | CASSPLGSTDTQYF
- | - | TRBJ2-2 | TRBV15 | TGTGCCACCAGCAGAGATTTTGAAGGAGCCGGGGAGCTGTTTTTT | CATSRDFEGAGELFF
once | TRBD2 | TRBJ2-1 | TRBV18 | TGTGCCAGCTCACCCCCCGGCAGCGGGAGGAGCAATGAGCAGTTCTTC | CASSPPGSGRSNEQFF
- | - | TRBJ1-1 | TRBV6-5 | TGTGCCAGCAGTCAAAGCGGAGGGTACACTGAAGCTTTCTTT | CASSQSGGYTEAFF
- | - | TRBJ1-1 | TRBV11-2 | TGTGCCAGCAGCATGTCTTTTACTGAAGCTTTCTTT | CASSMSFTEAFF
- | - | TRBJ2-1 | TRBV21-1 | TGTGCCCTTCCTCGGGGCAATGAGCAGTTCTTC | CALPRGNEQFF
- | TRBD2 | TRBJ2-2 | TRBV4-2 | TGTGCCAGCAGCCAGGGACTAGCGGGGGGGCTAAGGACCGGGGAGCTGTTTTTT | CASSQGLAGGLRTGELFF
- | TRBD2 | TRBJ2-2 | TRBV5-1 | TGCGCCAGCAGCTTGGGGCTAGCGGGAGCACACACCGGGGAGCTGTTTTTT | CASSLGLAGAHTGELFF
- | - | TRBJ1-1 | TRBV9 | TGTGCCAGCGGGAGGGCGGACACTGAAGCTTTCTTT | CASGRADTEAFF
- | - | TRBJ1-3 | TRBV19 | TGTGCCAGTAGTGAAAAACAGGGTGCTGGAAACACCATATATTTT | CASSEKQGAGNTIYF
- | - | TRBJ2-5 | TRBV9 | TGTGCCAGCAGCGTGGGGCCCCTCAGGGAGACCCAGTACTTC | CASSVGPLRETQYF
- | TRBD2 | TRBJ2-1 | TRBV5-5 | TGTGCCAGCAGCTTCACTAGCGGGGGGGCCGGCTACAATGAGCAGTTCTTC | CASSFTSGGAGYNEQFF
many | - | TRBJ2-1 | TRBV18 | TGTGCCGACGCCCAGGGGGGCAATGAGCAGTTCTTC | CADAQGGNEQFF
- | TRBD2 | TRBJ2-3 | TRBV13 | TGTGCCAGCAGCTTAGGACTCCCAGCGGGAGGCACAGATACGCAGTATTTT | CASSLGLPAGGTDTQYF